One sample yielded the 29 T cell receptor beta chains listed below, sequenced in a study of T cells after yellow fever vaccination. TCRdb processed the 5' RACE reads anew with MiXCR; each CDR3 protein has one entry. The sample has roughly 500,000 distinct CDR3 sequences, roughly 21% seen once. Material: PBMCs, obtained 15 days after the yellow fever booster vaccination. The receptors originated from a young man who received the YFV17D yellow fever vaccine.

The chain employs TRBV12-3 or TRBV12-4 and TRBJ1-2; maybe TRBD1 (5 bases). CDR3 length: 12 residues. Trimming removed 3 bases at V and 8 bases at J, with 10 bases between. For the CDR3, the DNA is TGTGCCAGCAGTTTTGATTGGGGGGGCTACACCTTC. Residues: CASSFDWGGYTF.

The table lists this clonotype with many counts. This chain connects TRBV5-1 to TRBJ1-2; D gene uncertain. The CDR3 consists of 12 residues. V lost 2 bases and J lost 8, with 10 bases in between. Germline loops: CDR1 SGHRS, CDR2 YFSETQ. The CDR3 spells CASSFGSIGYTF. The CDR3 DNA follows: TGCGCCAGCAGCTTTGGCAGTATCGGCTACACCTTC.

This clonotype was detected a few times. The rearrangement joins TRBV7-9 to TRBJ2-3, with 7 bases that match TRBD2. Per the germline V gene, CDR1 is SEHNR and CDR2 is FQNEAQ (reference sequence). CDR3 length: 15 residues. V was pared by 5 bases and J by 2 bases, with 7 bases of the junction left unmatched. CDR3 loop: CASSPLAVTTDTQYF. DNA of the CDR3: TGTGCCAGCAGCCCGCTAGCGGTCACCACAGATACGCAGTATTTT.

The chain carries TRBV29-1 and TRBJ2-1; D is possibly TRBD1 or TRBD2 (7 bases each). V shed 7 bases and J shed 4 bases, with 14 bases lying between them. Germline V lookup: CDR1 SQVTM, CDR2 ANQGSEA. The length of the CDR3 is 13 residues. The CDR3 spells CSGQQGGYNEQFF. The CDR3 DNA reads TGCAGCGGCCAGCAGGGGGGGTACAATGAGCAGTTCTTC.

The chain joins TRBV9 to TRBJ2-2; D ambiguous. The CDR3 consists of 17 residues. Trimming left V 0 bases short and J 6 bases short, with 18 bases between. The germline V gene encodes CDR1 SGDLS and CDR2 YYNGEE. The CDR3 reads CASSVDEVIKAAGELFF. DNA for the CDR3: TGTGCCAGCAGCGTAGATGAGGTTATTAAAGCTGCCGGGGAGCTGTTTTTT.

The chain links TRBV6-5 to TRBJ2-3; 11 nucleotides match TRBD2. The CDR3 has 17 amino acids. Germline V gives CDR1 MNHEY, CDR2 SVGAGI. J was trimmed by 2 bases and V by 2 bases; bases with no gene match: 6. This chain's CDR3 is CASSYEIAGGATDTQYF. DNA of the CDR3: TGTGCCAGCAGTTACGAAATAGCGGGAGGGGCCACAGATACGCAGTATTTT.

This chain links TRBV6-1 with TRBJ2-7; 9 bases agree with TRBD1. The CDR3 has 14 residues. In germline, CDR1 is MNHNS, CDR2 SASEGT. V lost 7 bases, J lost 5 bases, and 9 bases stayed unmatched. For the CDR3, the DNA is TGTGCCAGCACCCCGGGACAGGGAATCAACGAGCAGTACTTC. Amino acids: CASTPGQGINEQYF.

J is TRBJ2-2 and V is TRBV10-3; D may correspond to TRBD1 or TRBD2 (7 bases each). The CDR3 length is 18 residues. The germline V gene encodes CDR1 ENHRY and CDR2 SYGVKD. V lost 8 bases and J 3 bases, leaving 25 bases between the germline ends. CDR3 amino acids: CAIGGGKTGNKDTGELFF. CDR3 DNA: TGTGCCATCGGGGGGGGGAAGACAGGGAATAAGGACACCGGGGAGCTGTTTTTT.

CDR3 bases: TGTGCCAGCGGTCAAGCAGCGAACACCGGGGAGCTGTTTTTT. It is translated as CASGQAANTGELFF. The chain couples TRBV27 to TRBJ2-2; D remains ambiguous. Germline V gene data show CDR1 as MNHEY and CDR2 as SMNVEV (reference sequence). V gave up 8 bases and J gave up 0 bases, with 10 bases separating them. The CDR3 length is 14 residues.

The chain carries TRBV24-1 and TRBJ2-1; TRBD2 agrees at 9 bases. The CDR3 length is 18 residues. V lost 3 bases and J lost 0; bases outside the gene matches: 8. The V gene's germline CDR1 is KGHDR and CDR2 SFDVKD. The CDR3 coding sequence is TGTGCCACCAGTGATCCGGGGGGTAGCGGGAGCTCCTACAATGAGCAGTTCTTC. Translating gives CATSDPGGSGSSYNEQFF.

This clonotype appeared a few times. The chain is built from TRBV28 and TRBJ1-2; unclear D gene. The V gene lost 2 bases and the J gene lost 2 bases, with 12 bases spanning the gap. CDR3 length: 15 amino acids. Germline lookup yields CDR1 MDHEN and CDR2 SYDVKM. The CDR3 nucleotides are TGTGCCAGCAGTTTAGACACCCCGTCAAACTATGGCTACACCTTC. This sequence encodes CASSLDTPSNYGYTF.

The genes are TRBV4-1 and TRBJ2-5; D is undetermined. The V and J ends lost 0 bases and 3 bases respectively, with 11 bases between them. The CDR3 sequence is 15 residues long. The germline V gene has CDR1 MGHRA and CDR2 YSYEKL. CDR3 nucleotide sequence: TGCGCCAGCAGCCAAGATGGAAGGTCGGAAGAGACCCAGTACTTC. This gives the protein CASSQDGRSEETQYF.

In this sample, this clonotype turned up a few times. The chain carries TRBV20-1 and TRBJ2-1; maybe TRBD1 (5 bases). This CDR3 is 10 amino acids long. Germline V gene lookup returns CDR1 DFQATT and CDR2 SNEGSKA (reference sequence). Trimming pared 6 bases from V and 9 bases from J, leaving 9 bases between. Written as DNA, the CDR3 is TGCAGTGCAATTAGGGGTGAGCAGTTCTTC. Its protein product is CSAIRGEQFF.

The gene calls are TRBV7-3 and TRBJ2-2; D uncertain. There are 12 residues in the CDR3. Germline CDR1 is SGHTA and CDR2 is FQGTGA. Trimming took off 3 bases at V and 8 bases at J, with 7 bases between the two ends. CDR3 loop: CASSFFLGELFF. DNA of the CDR3: TGTGCCAGCAGCTTTTTTTTGGGGGAGCTGTTTTTT.

J is TRBJ2-7 and V is TRBV3-1; D remains unclear. The CDR3 sequence is 13 residues long. V lost 2 bases and J lost 7, with 12 bases in between. The germline CDR1 and CDR2 sequences are LGHDT and YNNKEL (reference sequence). The CDR3 loop reads CASSQSTSREQYF. DNA of the CDR3: TGTGCCAGCAGCCAATCCACTTCTCGGGAGCAGTACTTC.

The chain is built from TRBV5-1 and TRBJ2-7, with 9 bases lining up with TRBD1. CDR1 is SGHRS and CDR2 is YFSETQ in the germline V gene. Trimming removed 2 bases from V and 0 bases from J; junction bases left unmatched: 12. The length of the CDR3 is 18 residues. CDR3 protein: CASSFRRWDRESSYEQYF. CDR3 nucleotide sequence: TGCGCCAGCAGCTTCCGCCGGTGGGACAGGGAGAGCTCCTACGAGCAGTACTTC.

The chain joins TRBV28 to TRBJ2-4, with D tentatively TRBD1 (6 bases). CDR3 length: 17 amino acids. CDR1 and CDR2 from the germline V gene are MDHEN and SYDVKM. V was cut by 3 bases and J by 2 bases, with 17 bases left in between. For the CDR3, the DNA is TGTGCCAGCAGTTTCTCCGTGAGGGGGTATACCAAAAACATTCAGTACTTC. It yields the protein CASSFSVRGYTKNIQYF. The whole variable domain, remainder taken from reference TRBV28 and TRBJ2-4, is DVKVTQSSRYLVKRTGEKVFLECVQDMDHENMFWYRQDPGLGLRLIYFSYDVKMKEKGDIPEGYSVSREKKERFSLILESASTNQTSMYLCASSFSVRGYTKNIQYFGAGTRLSVL.

This chain connects TRBV5-6 to TRBJ1-1; the match to TRBD1 covers 7 bases. Germline V lookup: CDR1 SGHDT, CDR2 YYEEEE. Trimming cost V 5 bases and J 1 base; bases outside gene matches: 5. The CDR3 loop spans 14 amino acids. The CDR3 is CASRRDSSNTEAFF. CDR3 DNA: TGTGCCAGCAGGAGGGACAGTTCGAACACTGAAGCTTTCTTT.

This clonotype was observed a handful of times. This rearrangement joins TRBV5-1 to TRBJ2-7; 10 bases line up with TRBD1. Germline CDR1 is SGHRS and CDR2 is YFSETQ. The CDR3 runs to 11 residues. The J segment lost 11 bases and the V segment lost 2 bases, leaving 1 base of the junction unmatched. Here the CDR3 reads CASSFGQGEYF. CDR3 DNA: TGCGCCAGCAGCTTTGGACAGGGGGAGTACTTC.

The V gene is TRBV2, the J gene TRBJ2-1, with TRBD2 matching 9 bases. This CDR3 has 17 amino acids. J gave up 3 bases and V 11 bases, and 17 bases lay outside the gene matches. The germline CDR1 and CDR2 sequences are SNHLY and FYNNEI. CDR3 nucleotides: TGTGCCGGTTCGCCACTCATGGGACTAGCCCTCTACAATGAGCAGTTCTTC. Translated: CAGSPLMGLALYNEQFF.

The V call is TRBV20-1, the J call TRBJ1-5; no reliable D call. Germline values: CDR1 DFQATT, CDR2 SNEGSKA (reference sequence). The CDR3 is made up of 12 amino acids. Trimming left V 3 bases short and J 4 bases short, with 7 bases between. CDR3 amino acids: CSASRGNQPQHF. The CDR3 nucleotides are TGCAGTGCTAGTCGCGGAAATCAGCCCCAGCATTTT.

This clonotype was counted between two and nine times. The chain is built from TRBV25-1 and TRBJ2-3, with 8 bases fitting TRBD2. V lost 3 bases, J lost 6 bases, and 8 bases stayed unmatched. Germline CDR1 is MGHDK and CDR2 is SYGVNS. This CDR3 is 15 amino acids long. CDR3 in DNA: TGTGCCAGCAGTGACCCCGGGAGGGCCGCCGATACGCAGTATTTT. It codes for CASSDPGRAADTQYF.

V gene TRBV24-1 combines with J gene TRBJ2-3, with 7 bases lining up with TRBD2. Germline V gene sequence: CDR1 KGHDR, CDR2 SFDVKD. CDR3 length: 15 amino acids. The V gene end was trimmed by 10 bases and the J gene end by 3 bases; junction bases not matched to a gene: 12. The CDR3 DNA sequence: TGTGCCACTTCTCCCCGCGGGAGTCGGACAGATACGCAGTATTTT. Translation gives CATSPRGSRTDTQYF.

The sample holds a few counts of this clonotype. V and J are TRBV24-1 and TRBJ2-3, with D perhaps assigned TRBD1 or TRBD2 (5 bases each). There are 15 residues in the CDR3. From germline, CDR1 is KGHDR and CDR2 SFDVKD. V shed 4 bases and J shed 2 bases, with 12 bases lying between them. The CDR3 region is CATSELGESTDTQYF. CDR3 bases: TGTGCCACCAGTGAGCTGGGGGAGTCCACAGATACGCAGTATTTT.

This clonotype came up once. The chain carries TRBV20-1 and TRBJ2-1, with 7 bases aligning to TRBD1. J gave up 3 bases and V 6 bases, and 5 bases lay outside the gene matches. The germline V gene has CDR1 DFQATT and CDR2 SNEGSKA (reference sequence). The CDR3 is 13 residues long. DNA of the CDR3: TGCAGTGCGGACGACAGGGACTACAATGAGCAGTTCTTC. Translation: CSADDRDYNEQFF.

The table lists this clonotype with a few counts. At one of its ends the junction is not consistent with the germline gene, which may arise from a read error. The CDR3 DNA follows: TGTGCCAGCAGTCTATCCACCCCGGCTGGGGCCAACGTCCTGACTTTC. It codes for CASSLSTPAGANVLTF. This chain connects TRBV27 to TRBJ2-6, with D unresolved. CDR1 and CDR2 (germline): MNHEY, SMNVEV (reference sequence). The CDR3 runs 16 residues.

The CDR3 nucleotides read TGTGCCACCAGCCTCCCGTTGGGCCTCTCGAACACCGGGGAGCTGTTTTTT. Residues: CATSLPLGLSNTGELFF. The chain links TRBV15 to TRBJ2-2; no reliable D call. The CDR3 is made up of 17 amino acids. Per the germline V gene, CDR1 is LNHNV and CDR2 is YYDKDF (reference sequence). V was pared by 5 bases and J by 0 bases, with 16 bases between.

The CDR3 nucleotides are TGTGCCAGCAGTTACACGACAGGGTTGGACGAGCAGTTCTTC. Amino acid sequence: CASSYTTGLDEQFF. The chain joins TRBV6-2 or TRBV6-3 to TRBJ2-1, with 7 bases fitting TRBD1. With V trimmed by 2 bases and J by 10 bases, 8 bases remained unmatched. This CDR3 contains 14 residues. The germline gives CDR1 MNHEY, CDR2 SVGEGT.

This rearrangement joins TRBV10-3 to TRBJ2-1; D is perhaps TRBD2 (6 bases). The CDR3 loop spans 13 amino acids. V lost 4 bases and J lost 13, with 17 bases in between. Germline CDR1 and CDR2: ENHRY and SYGVKD. The CDR3 reads CAISGGEVGSQFF. In nucleotides, the CDR3 is TGTGCCATCAGTGGGGGGGAAGTGGGGTCTCAGTTCTTC.